This is a list of T cell receptor beta chains from one sample in a study of blood T cell repertoires in COVID-19. Data came from immunoSEQ multiplex PCR; TCRdb stores just in-frame clones and leaves some out. Counted here are around 58,000 clones, approximately 90% occurring once; the ten biggest clones make up approximately 6.6%. The sequencing input was peripheral blood. The receptors shown here come from a woman in her fifties or sixties with active or convalescent COVID-19. Each CDR3 is given with its conserved first and last residue. Fields, in order: D gene, V gene, clone size, J gene, CDR3 length, CDR3 protein, CDR3 DNA. The D gene is left open where the match is weak. Clone size is shown for a subset of rows, as once, few, many or a class of expanded clone.

NA	TRBV12-3/TRBV12-4	NA	TRBJ1-4	12	CASRRDYEKLFF	TGTGCCAGCAGACGGGACTATGAAAAACTGTTTTTT
NA	TRBV12-3/TRBV12-4	NA	TRBJ2-7	13	CASSLGQTYEQYF	TGTGCCAGCAGTCTAGGTCAAACCTACGAGCAGTACTTC
NA	TRBV29-1	NA	TRBJ2-5	12	CSVVLGGETQYF	TGCAGCGTTGTTCTGGGAGGCGAGACCCAGTACTTC
NA	TRBV3-1/TRBV3-2	NA	TRBJ2-2	15	CASSRYSEDTGELFF	TGTGCCAGCAGCCGATATAGCGAGGACACCGGGGAGCTGTTTTTT
NA	TRBV6-2/TRBV6-3	few	TRBJ1-1	14	CASSWGGGNTEAFF	TGTGCCAGCAGTTGGGGCGGGGGAAACACTGAAGCTTTCTTT
TRBD1	TRBV30	NA	TRBJ1-5	16	CAWSVQGASRGMPQHF	TGTGCCTGGAGTGTACAAGGGGCCTCCAGGGGGATGCCCCAGCATTTT
NA	TRBV4-2	NA	TRBJ2-1	14	CASSQDLGDNEQFF	TGTGCCAGCAGCCAAGATCTCGGGGACAATGAGCAGTTCTTC
NA	TRBV21-1	NA	TRBJ1-5	15	CASSKGSDSNQPQHF	TGTGCCAGCAGCAAAGGGAGCGATAGCAATCAGCCCCAGCATTTT
TRBD1	TRBV4-3	NA	TRBJ1-1	15	CASSQALTGGTEAFF	TGCGCCAGCAGCCAAGCTTTGACAGGGGGAACTGAAGCTTTCTTT
NA	TRBV5-5	NA	TRBJ2-2	19	CASSSSGQFYRINTGELFF	TGTGCCAGCAGCTCCTCAGGACAGTTTTATAGGATCAACACCGGGGAGCTGTTTTTT
TRBD1	TRBV11-2	NA	TRBJ1-1	13	CASLRDRGTEAFF	TGTGCCAGCCTCCGGGACAGGGGTACTGAAGCTTTCTTT
NA	TRBV28	NA	TRBJ1-5	15	CASSLSYGNNQPQHF	TGTGCCAGCAGTTTATCGTACGGGAACAATCAGCCCCAGCATTTT
TRBD1	TRBV2	NA	TRBJ1-5	15	CASSRDRISNQPQHF	TGTGCCAGCAGTCGGGACAGGATAAGCAATCAGCCCCAGCATTTT
NA	TRBV19	NA	TRBJ2-7	15	CASSPRRGLNYEQYF	TGTGCCAGTAGTCCAAGGAGGGGACTCAACTACGAGCAGTACTTC
NA	TRBV7-2	NA	TRBJ1-2	14	CASSLGRGGSGYTF	TGTGCCAGCAGCTTAGGGCGAGGAGGGTCAGGCTACACCTTC
NA	TRBV9	NA	TRBJ2-7	15	CASSPPLVQGVEQYF	TGTGCCAGCAGCCCGCCGCTTGTACAGGGCGTCGAGCAGTACTTC
NA	TRBV28	NA	TRBJ2-3	15	CASMVRVFGTDTQYF	TGTGCCAGCATGGTCCGAGTTTTTGGCACAGATACGCAGTATTTT
TRBD1	TRBV27	NA	TRBJ1-2	17	CASSLWILGQGAVGYTF	TGTGCCAGCAGTTTATGGATATTGGGACAGGGGGCGGTAGGCTACACCTTC
NA	TRBV9	NA	TRBJ1-6	15	CASSVVPGGDSPLHF	TGTGCCAGCAGCGTAGTCCCGGGGGGGGATTCACCCCTCCACTTT
NA	TRBV30	NA	TRBJ1-3	13	CAWGDSSGNTIYF	TGTGCCTGGGGAGACAGCTCTGGAAACACCATATATTTT
TRBD1	TRBV6-5	NA	TRBJ2-7	14	CASRGQGQLSEQYF	TGTGCAAGCCGGGGACAGGGTCAATTGTCGGAGCAGTACTTC
TRBD2	TRBV9	NA	TRBJ2-7	15	CASSPPLAGAYEQYF	TGTGCCAGCAGTCCACCCCTAGCGGGAGCGTACGAGCAGTACTTC
NA	TRBV9	NA	TRBJ2-1	12	CASSGDWNEQFF	TGTGCCAGCAGTGGAGACTGGAATGAGCAGTTCTTC
NA	TRBV28	NA	TRBJ2-6	16	CASSLSGHSGANVLTF	TGTGCCAGCAGTTTATCCGGACACTCTGGGGCCAACGTCCTGACTTTC
TRBD1	TRBV6-5	NA	TRBJ1-5	15	CASSTDWQGDQPQHF	TGTGCCAGCAGCACCGATTGGCAGGGGGATCAGCCCCAGCATTTT
NA	TRBV28	NA	TRBJ1-1	13	CASSLGQYTEAFF	TGTGCCAGCAGTTTAGGACAGTACACTGAAGCTTTCTTT
NA	TRBV3-1/TRBV3-2	NA	TRBJ1-1	17	CASSQVYKKKMNTEAFF	TGTGCCAGCAGCCAGGTGTACAAAAAGAAGATGAACACTGAAGCTTTCTTT